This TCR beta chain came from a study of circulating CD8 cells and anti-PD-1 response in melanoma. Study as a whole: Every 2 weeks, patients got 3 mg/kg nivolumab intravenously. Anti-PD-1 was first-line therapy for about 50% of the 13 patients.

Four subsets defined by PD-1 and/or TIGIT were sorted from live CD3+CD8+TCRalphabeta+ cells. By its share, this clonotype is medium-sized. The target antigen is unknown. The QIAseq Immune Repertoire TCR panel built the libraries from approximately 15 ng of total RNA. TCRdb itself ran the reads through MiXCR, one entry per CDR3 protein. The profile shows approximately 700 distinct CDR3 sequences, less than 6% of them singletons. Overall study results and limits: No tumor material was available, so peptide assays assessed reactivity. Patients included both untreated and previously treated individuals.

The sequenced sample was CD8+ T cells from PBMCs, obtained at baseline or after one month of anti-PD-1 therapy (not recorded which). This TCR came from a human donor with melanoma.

This chain's CDR3 is CASSHRQGPSYEQYF. As DNA, the CDR3 is TGTGCCAGCAGCCACCGACAGGGGCCCTCCTACGAGCAGTACTTC. The gene calls are TRBV7-8 and TRBJ2-7; TRBD1 aligns across 8 bases. Germline V gene data show CDR1 as SGHVS and CDR2 as FQNEAQ. The CDR3 length is 15 residues. V trimming: 5 bases; J trimming: 0 bases; junction bases outside the gene matches: 6.